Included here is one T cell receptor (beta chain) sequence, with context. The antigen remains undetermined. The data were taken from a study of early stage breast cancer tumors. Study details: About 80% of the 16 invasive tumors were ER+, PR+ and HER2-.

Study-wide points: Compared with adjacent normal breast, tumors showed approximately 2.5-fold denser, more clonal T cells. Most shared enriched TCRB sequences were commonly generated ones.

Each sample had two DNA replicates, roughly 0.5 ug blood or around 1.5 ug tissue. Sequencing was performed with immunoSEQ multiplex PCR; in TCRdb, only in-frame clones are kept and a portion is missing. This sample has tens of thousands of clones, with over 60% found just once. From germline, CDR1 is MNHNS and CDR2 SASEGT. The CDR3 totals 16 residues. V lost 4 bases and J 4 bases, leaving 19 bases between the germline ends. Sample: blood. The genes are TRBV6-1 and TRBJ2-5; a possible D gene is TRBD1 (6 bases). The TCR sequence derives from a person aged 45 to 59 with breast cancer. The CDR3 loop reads CASSVYPAQGRETQYF. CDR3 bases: TGTGCCAGCAGTGTTTACCCGGCCCAGGGGAGAGAGACCCAGTACTTC.